The rows below give T cell receptor beta chains drawn from one sample of a study of blood T cell repertoires in COVID-19. Method: immunoSEQ multiplex PCR; TCRdb's copy keeps in-frame clones and lacks some. This sample has about 400,000 clones, with 89% found just once. The sample taken for sequencing was PBMCs or T cells enriched from blood (not recorded which). The receptors were sampled from a woman younger than 45 who had recovered from COVID-19. Each CDR3 is given with its conserved first and last residue. The D gene is left open where the match is weak.

v_call	j_call	d_call	cdr3_nt	cdr3_aa
TRBV6-5	TRBJ2-7	TRBD1	TGTGCCAGCAAGGGGGCTATTTCCTACGAGCAGTACTTC	CASKGAISYEQYF
TRBV7-9	TRBJ1-1	TRBD1	TGTGCCAGCAGCTTAGGTACAGGGGGTGTACGGTCGGAACGTGAAGCTTTCTTT	CASSLGTGGVRSEREAFF
TRBV7-9	TRBJ1-6	TRBD1	TGTGCCAGCAGCTTAACACCTTCCGGGACAGGGAATCCACCCCTCCACTTT	CASSLTPSGTGNPPLHF
TRBV10-3	TRBJ2-7	TRBD2	TGTGCCATCAGTGAGGGTATGCGGCGGGGGGGCCCCCACGAGCAGTACTTC	CAISEGMRRGGPHEQYF
TRBV19	TRBJ2-7	TRBD2	TGTGCCAGTAGTATTAGCGGGGGGGCAAACGAGCAGTACTTC	CASSISGGANEQYF
TRBV7-2	TRBJ2-3	TRBD1	TGTGCCAGCAGCAACCAGGGGGCTCCAGATACGCAGTATTTT	CASSNQGAPDTQYF
TRBV7-9	TRBJ2-5	-	TGTGCCTTGAGCCCGCCCGCACCTCAAGAGACCCAGTACTTC	CALSPPAPQETQYF
TRBV10-3	TRBJ1-1	TRBD1	TGTGCCATCACGCGGGGACAGAAGACTGAAGCTTTCTTT	CAITRGQKTEAFF
TRBV19	TRBJ1-3	-	TGTGCCAGTAGTATGGAGGTTTACTCTGGAAACACCATATATTTT	CASSMEVYSGNTIYF
TRBV4-3	TRBJ2-2	TRBD2	TGCGCCAGCAGCCATTCTAGCGGGGGGGCCTTCTCCGGGGAGCTGTTTTTT	CASSHSSGGAFSGELFF
TRBV5-4	TRBJ1-3	-	TGTGCCAGCAGCTCCGCTGGAAACACCATATATTTT	CASSSAGNTIYF
TRBV7-2	TRBJ1-1	-	TGTGCCAGCAGCTTTAGGCCCCGGGGTGGCACTGAAGCTTTCTTT	CASSFRPRGGTEAFF
TRBV4-3	TRBJ1-1	TRBD1	TGCGCCAGCAGCCAAGAAACGACAGGGGGAGCGACTGAAGCTTTCTTT	CASSQETTGGATEAFF
TRBV6-2/TRBV6-3	TRBJ2-3	TRBD2	TGTGCCAGCAGTTCCCTAGCGGGGGGGCACACAGATACGCAGTATTTT	CASSSLAGGHTDTQYF
TRBV12-5	TRBJ1-6	TRBD1	TGTGCTAGTGGTTCGACAGGGAGCTCCTATAATTCACCCCTCCACTTT	CASGSTGSSYNSPLHF
TRBV6-1	TRBJ1-5	TRBD1	TGTGCCAGCAGTGCGCCAGGGCAGGGGGTCAATCAGCCCCAGCATTTT	CASSAPGQGVNQPQHF
TRBV30	TRBJ1-5	TRBD1	TGTGCCTGGAGTGTACAGGGGGCCGGTGGTAGCAATCAGCCCCAGCATTTT	CAWSVQGAGGSNQPQHF
TRBV3-1/TRBV3-2	TRBJ2-5	-	TGTGCCAGCAGCCAAGATACGGGGGGCGGGTATGAGACCCAGTACTTC	CASSQDTGGGYETQYF
TRBV19	TRBJ1-1	-	TGTGCCAGTAGTGACAGCATGAGTTTTACCACTGAAGCTTTCTTT	CASSDSMSFTTEAFF
TRBV19	TRBJ1-2	-	TGTGCCAGTAGTATGCAGGGATTTGAGGGCTACACCTTC	CASSMQGFEGYTF